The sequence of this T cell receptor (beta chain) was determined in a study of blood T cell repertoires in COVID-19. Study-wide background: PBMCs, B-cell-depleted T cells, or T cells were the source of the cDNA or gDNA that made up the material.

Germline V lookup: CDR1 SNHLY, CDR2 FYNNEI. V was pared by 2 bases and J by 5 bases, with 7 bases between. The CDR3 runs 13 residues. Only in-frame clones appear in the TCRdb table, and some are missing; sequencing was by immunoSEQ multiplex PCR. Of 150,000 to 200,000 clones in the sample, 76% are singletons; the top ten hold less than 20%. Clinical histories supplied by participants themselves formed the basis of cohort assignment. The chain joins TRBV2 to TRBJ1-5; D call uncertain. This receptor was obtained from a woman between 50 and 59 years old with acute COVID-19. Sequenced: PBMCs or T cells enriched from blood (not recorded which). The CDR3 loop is CASSEIPDQPQHF. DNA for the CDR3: TGTGCCAGCAGTGAAATCCCCGATCAGCCCCAGCATTTT.